Presented here are 30 T cell receptor beta chains from one specimen sequenced in a study of response to subunit inactivated influenza vaccine. TCRdb redid the calling of the RT-PCR reads with MiXCR, one entry per CDR3 protein. The sample yields approximately 700,000 distinct CDR3 sequences, 11% to 15% seen once. Sequenced material: PBMCs from blood, taken 14 days before vaccination. The receptors derive from a man aged 50 to 60 who received an inactivated influenza vaccine.

The genes are TRBV28 and TRBJ1-4; tentatively, D is TRBD1 (6 bases). This CDR3 has 13 residues. V shed 7 bases and J shed 8 bases, with 14 bases lying between them. CDR1 is MDHEN and CDR2 is SYDVKM in the germline V gene. The CDR3 DNA is TGTGCCAGCAAAATACAGGGACGGGAAAAACTGTTTTTT. Translating gives CASKIQGREKLFF.

This clonotype was counted only a few times. The V and J genes are TRBV27 and TRBJ2-1; TRBD1 aligns across 11 bases. V was pared by 2 bases and J by 8 bases, with 2 bases of the junction left unmatched. The CDR3 runs to 14 residues. CDR1 and CDR2 (germline): MNHEY, SMNVEV (reference sequence). The CDR3 loop reads CASSLGTGGHEQFF. DNA of the CDR3: TGTGCCAGCAGTTTAGGGACAGGGGGGCATGAGCAGTTCTTC.

The J gene is TRBJ2-1, the V gene TRBV7-8, with 9 nucleotides matching TRBD1. Per germline, CDR1 SGHVS and CDR2 FQNEAQ. The CDR3 is 16 residues long. The ends lost 5 bases at V and 7 bases at J; junction bases unmatched: 12. In DNA form, the CDR3 reads TGTGCCAGCAGCCAAATTATCGGGACAGGGAGGAATGAGCAGTTCTTC. Encoded protein: CASSQIIGTGRNEQFF. The complete variable domain, with remaining parts taken from reference TRBV7-8 and TRBJ2-1, reads GAGVSQSPRYKVAKRGQDVALRCDPISGHVSLFWYQQALGQGPEFLTYFQNEAQLDKSGLPSDRFFAERPEGSVSTLKIQRTQQEDSAVYLCASSQIIGTGRNEQFFGPGTRLTVL.

V is TRBV11-2 and J is TRBJ2-5, with D perhaps given as TRBD1 or TRBD2 (5 bases each). Germline CDR1 and CDR2: SGHAT and FQNNGV. This CDR3 has 15 amino acids. With 5 bases removed from V and 4 bases from J, the gap between germline ends came to 17 bases. The CDR3 coding sequence is TGTGCCAGCAGCGGATCCGGGACCCGGGGAGAGACCCAGTACTTC. This gives the protein CASSGSGTRGETQYF. The full variable domain, its missing parts supplied by reference TRBV11-2 and TRBJ2-5, is EAGVAQSPRYKIIEKRQSVAFWCNPISGHATLYWYQQILGQGPKLLIQFQNNGVVDDSQLPKDRFSAERLKGVDSTLKIQPAKLEDSAVYLCASSGSGTRGETQYFGPGTRLLVL.

This clonotype appeared a few times. J is TRBJ2-2 and V is TRBV6-2 or TRBV6-3; D gene unclear. The CDR3 is 11 residues long. The germline CDR1 and CDR2 sequences are MNHEY and SVGEGT. Trimming took off 7 bases at V and 10 bases at J, with 10 bases between the two ends. CDR3 in DNA: TGTGCCAGCACTCGGGCGGCGGAGCTGTTTTTT. Translating it yields CASTRAAELFF.

CDR3 bases: TGTGCCAGTAGTTTTATTCTCCGGACAACTCTCAACTATGGCTACACCTTC. Amino acid sequence: CASSFILRTTLNYGYTF. V usage is TRBV19 and J usage is TRBJ1-2; TRBD1 is a possible D gene (5 bases). This CDR3 has 17 residues. V shed 5 bases and J shed 2 bases, with 21 bases lying between them. CDR1 is LNHDA, CDR2 SQIVND, per germline (reference sequence).

The CDR3 reads CATSSDTNHQETQYF. CDR3 coding DNA: TGTGCCACCAGCTCGGACACCAACCATCAAGAGACCCAGTACTTC. V usage is TRBV15 and J usage is TRBJ2-5; D perhaps matches TRBD1 (5 bases). Germline values: CDR1 LNHNV, CDR2 YYDKDF (reference sequence). V was shortened by 5 bases and J by 2 bases, with 15 bases between the two germline ends. The length of the CDR3 is 15 residues.

The chain recombines TRBV11-2 with TRBJ2-4; 11 positions agree with TRBD2. J gave up 1 base and V 0 bases, and 14 bases lay outside the gene matches. Germline V lookup: CDR1 SGHAT, CDR2 FQNNGV. CDR3 length equals 21 residues. CDR3 in DNA: TGTGCCAGCAGCTTAGATTTTCCCCTAGCGGGGGGTTGGATCGCCAAAAACATTCAGTACTTC. This codes for CASSLDFPLAGGWIAKNIQYF.

The rearrangement uses TRBV20-1 and TRBJ2-7; weak D call: TRBD1 (6 bases). V lost 6 bases to trimming and J lost 5 bases, with 11 bases between them. Per the germline V gene, CDR1 is DFQATT and CDR2 is SNEGSKA (reference sequence). The CDR3 sequence is 11 residues long. The CDR3 DNA reads TGCAGTGCCGAAACAGGGAACGAGCAGTACTTC. As protein: CSAETGNEQYF.

This clonotype showed up just a few times. The chain uses TRBV3-1 and TRBJ1-6, with 7 positions matching TRBD1. V was clipped by 5 bases and J by 9 bases; unmatched bases: 7. CDR1 and CDR2 (germline): LGHDT, YNNKEL (reference sequence). This CDR3 comprises 14 residues. Here the CDR3 DNA reads TGTGCCAGCAGCACCGGGACAGATGTTTCACCCCTCCACTTT. Protein product: CASSTGTDVSPLHF. The complete variable domain, with remaining parts taken from reference TRBV3-1 and TRBJ1-6, reads DTAVSQTPKYLVTQMGNDKSIKCEQNLGHDTMYWYKQDSKKFLKIMFSYNNKELIINETVPNRFSPKSPDKAHLNLHINSLELGDSAVYFCASSTGTDVSPLHFGNGTRLTVT.

This clonotype was counted only a few times. The rearrangement links TRBV12-3 or TRBV12-4 to TRBJ1-1, with TRBD1 as a possible D gene (5 bases). There are 14 residues in the CDR3. V gave up 7 bases and J gave up 4 bases, with 16 bases separating them. CDR3: CASTSGGGLTEAFF. CDR3 DNA sequence: TGTGCCAGCACCTCGGGGGGAGGGCTCACTGAAGCTTTCTTT.

The chain employs TRBV29-1 and TRBJ1-2; 7 bases are a match to TRBD1. The trim removed 2 bases at V and 4 bases at J, leaving 1 base unmatched. This CDR3 spans 12 amino acids. Germline CDR1 and CDR2: SQVTM and ANQGSEA. In DNA form, the CDR3 reads TGCAGCGTTGAAAACAGGGGCTATGGCTACACCTTC. This gives the protein CSVENRGYGYTF.

This clonotype was picked up many times. The chain carries TRBV28 and TRBJ2-1, with a possible D match to TRBD2 (6 bases). Germline CDR1 is MDHEN and CDR2 is SYDVKM. Trimming stripped 7 bases from V and 4 bases from J, with 14 bases between. This CDR3 region has 14 residues. The CDR3 DNA reads as TGTGCCAGCACCCCGCCGGGACTTTACAATGAGCAGTTCTTC. Translating gives CASTPPGLYNEQFF.

The CDR3 here is CATSRYLATNEKLFF. As DNA, the CDR3 is TGTGCCACCAGCAGATACCTTGCAACTAATGAAAAACTGTTTTTT. This chain uses TRBV15 with TRBJ1-4; no definite D call. The CDR3 runs 15 residues. Trimming took 2 bases from V and 0 from J, leaving 7 bases between them. The V gene's germline CDR1 is LNHNV and CDR2 YYDKDF (reference sequence).

This rearrangement joins TRBV10-3 to TRBJ1-1; D might be TRBD1 (6 bases). Trimming took 4 bases from V and 3 from J, leaving 15 bases between them. This CDR3 region has 15 residues. Germline V lookup: CDR1 ENHRY, CDR2 SYGVKD. Here the CDR3 reads CAISGGTGWDTEAFF. The CDR3 DNA is TGTGCCATCAGTGGGGGAACAGGGTGGGACACTGAAGCTTTCTTT.

The rearrangement joins TRBV29-1 to TRBJ2-7; no clear D. Per germline, CDR1 SQVTM and CDR2 ANQGSEA. Trimming removed 4 bases from V and 6 bases from J, with 13 bases in between. The CDR3 runs 12 residues. CDR3: CSVGVDVPEQYF. The DNA of the CDR3 is TGCAGCGTTGGGGTTGATGTTCCCGAGCAGTACTTC.

This clonotype came up a few times. The V and J genes are TRBV3-1 and TRBJ2-1; no firm D call. Germline assignment: CDR1 LGHDT and CDR2 YNNKEL (reference sequence). V was clipped by 1 base and J by 8 bases, with 15 bases between them. The length of the CDR3 is 15 residues. The CDR3 DNA reads as TGTGCCAGCAGCCAAGGGGCCCGTTGGTATCATGAGCAGTTCTTC. Translating gives CASSQGARWYHEQFF.

This clonotype was observed a few times. V gene TRBV5-6 combines with J gene TRBJ2-1; D is unresolved. Germline CDR1 SGHDT, CDR2 YYEEEE. V dropped 4 bases and J dropped 10 bases, with 15 bases sitting between them. This CDR3 has 13 amino acids. The CDR3 DNA follows: TGTGCCAGCAGCCATTTGGAAGGAATGGAGCAGTTCTTC. This encodes CASSHLEGMEQFF.

The chain uses TRBV3-1 and TRBJ2-1, with 7 positions matching TRBD1. This CDR3 has 14 residues. The V gene end was trimmed by 8 bases and the J gene end by 7 bases; junction bases not matched to a gene: 11. Germline V gene sequence: CDR1 LGHDT, CDR2 YNNKEL (reference sequence). The DNA for the CDR3 is TGTGCCAGCCTAGGGGGCGACCATGGGAATGAGCAGTTCTTC. This sequence encodes CASLGGDHGNEQFF.

With regard to this clonotype: Possible read error: a much larger clone is one base away. The V gene is TRBV12-3 or TRBV12-4, the J gene TRBJ2-7, with a tentative D call TRBD2 (5 bases). The CDR3 spans 14 residues. With 5 bases removed from V and 4 bases from J, the gap between germline ends came to 15 bases. DNA for the CDR3: TGTGCCAGCAGTACCTCCGGGGTAAGGTACGAGCAGTACTTC. This translates into CASSTSGVRYEQYF.

CDR3 region: CASSPQGFEQYF. For the CDR3, the DNA is TGTGCCAGCAGCCCACAGGGTTTCGAGCAGTACTTC. The genes are TRBV7-9 and TRBJ2-7, with D possibly matching TRBD1 (6 bases). Germline CDR1 is SEHNR and CDR2 is FQNEAQ (reference sequence). The CDR3 spans 12 residues. The ends were cut back, 5 bases at V and 6 bases at J, with 11 bases in the middle.

V usage is TRBV11-2 and J usage is TRBJ2-3; 12 bases agree with TRBD2. J gave up 5 bases and V 4 bases, and 4 bases lay outside the gene matches. CDR1 is SGHAT and CDR2 is FQNNGV in the germline V gene. This CDR3 has 15 residues. The CDR3 loop reads CASSSELAGGDTQYF. CDR3 coding DNA: TGTGCCAGCAGCTCCGAACTAGCGGGGGGAGATACGCAGTATTTT.

This clonotype was counted at least ten times. The chain links TRBV6-5 to TRBJ2-3; D unresolved. Germline V gene lookup returns CDR1 MNHEY and CDR2 SVGAGI. Deletions cut 0 bases from V and 6 bases from J, with 13 bases between. The CDR3 contains 15 residues. CDR3 sequence reads: CASSYSPKTADTQYF. CDR3 in DNA: TGTGCCAGCAGTTACTCCCCAAAGACTGCGGATACGCAGTATTTT.

V gene TRBV6-1 combines with J gene TRBJ2-3; D is ambiguous. Germline V gives CDR1 MNHNS, CDR2 SASEGT. CDR3 length: 13 amino acids. V was cut by 9 bases and J by 5 bases, with 15 bases left in between. CDR3 loop: CASKILRGDTQYF. In DNA form, the CDR3 reads TGTGCCAGTAAAATCCTCCGCGGAGATACGCAGTATTTT.

V is TRBV7-8 and J is TRBJ2-7; D is unclear. This CDR3 spans 10 amino acids. The V end lost 8 bases, the J end lost 3 bases, and 5 bases lay between the germline ends. Germline CDR1 is SGHVS and CDR2 is FQNEAQ. The DNA of the CDR3 is TGTGCCAGCGCACACTACGAGCAGTACTTC. Translated: CASAHYEQYF.

Here the CDR3 DNA reads TGCAGTGCAAGGGCGGGGGGGACCACAGATACGCAGTATTTT. Its translation is CSARAGGTTDTQYF. The chain combines TRBV20-1 with TRBJ2-3; TRBD2 aligns across 9 bases. This CDR3 contains 14 residues. Trimming at V came to 6 bases and at J to 2 bases, leaving 6 bases not matched to a gene. Germline V CDR1 and CDR2: DFQATT, SNEGSKA (reference sequence).

The table lists this clonotype with many counts. J is TRBJ2-7 and V is TRBV9, with a possible D match to TRBD1 (5 bases). Germline assignment: CDR1 SGDLS and CDR2 YYNGEE. CDR3 length: 15 amino acids. V shed 0 bases and J shed 2 bases, with 12 bases lying between them. The CDR3 here is CASSVDSGSPYEQYF. In DNA form, the CDR3 reads TGTGCCAGCAGCGTAGACTCAGGGTCCCCCTACGAGCAGTACTTC. Full variable domain (rest looked up from reference TRBV9 and TRBJ2-7): DSGVTQTPKHLITATGQRVTLRCSPRSGDLSVYWYQQSLDQGLQFLIQYYNGEERAKGNILERFSAQQFPDLHSELNLSSLELGDSALYFCASSVDSGSPYEQYFGPGTRLTVT.

V and J are TRBV7-8 and TRBJ1-1; 8 nucleotides align to TRBD1. CDR3 size: 15 residues. Losses at the gene ends were 6 bases for V and 5 bases for J; bases not matched to a gene: 11. The germline CDR1 and CDR2 sequences are SGHVS and FQNEAQ. The CDR3 DNA sequence: TGTGCCAGCAGTGAAATAGTAACAGGGGGGACTGAAGCTTTCTTT. Protein sequence: CASSEIVTGGTEAFF.

This chain links TRBV10-3 with TRBJ2-7; D remains ambiguous. This CDR3 region has 13 residues. In germline, CDR1 is ENHRY, CDR2 SYGVKD. Trimming pared 4 bases from V and 2 bases from J, leaving 9 bases between. The CDR3 region is CAISVIETYEQYF. The CDR3 region has the DNA TGTGCCATCAGTGTGATAGAGACCTACGAGCAGTACTTC.

The chain has TRBV20-1 and TRBJ2-7, with TRBD1 identical over 8 bases. CDR3 length equals 14 residues. Germline assignment: CDR1 DFQATT and CDR2 SNEGSKA (reference sequence). J was trimmed by 4 bases and V by 1 base; bases with no gene match: 6. The CDR3 DNA reads as TGCAGTGCTAGAGGGCAGGGGGCTCGGTACGAGCAGTACTTC. Its translation is CSARGQGARYEQYF.